The T cell receptor (beta chain) under discussion was sequenced for a study of OX40 agonist ivuxolimab in advanced cancers. Study information: Allowance was made for prior anti-PD-1, anti-PD-L1 or anti-CTLA-4 therapy, and roughly 39% had some.

This clone was counted a single time. Its specificity is unknown. Repertoires were generated with immunoSEQ multiplex PCR, while TCRdb's copy carries only in-frame clones and drops some. Of roughly 53,000 clones listed, around nine tenths are singletons. Study results and limitations: Expanded clones were, on average, more numerous among CD8+ T cells than CD4+. Both CD4+ and CD8+ T cell populations in blood had undergone clonal expansion by week 6 at 0.1 to 3.0 mg/kg.

Trimming left V 4 bases short and J 6 bases short, with 11 bases between. There are 13 residues in the CDR3. Germline V gives CDR1 SGHDT, CDR2 YYEEEE. V gene TRBV5-6 combines with J gene TRBJ2-1; tentatively, D is TRBD2 (6 bases). The sequences come from CD4+ or CD8+ T cells sorted from blood, collected in a trial of the OX40 agonist ivuxolimab. The TCR originated in an adult with an advanced solid tumor such as melanoma, head and neck, liver or kidney cancer. CDR3 amino acids: CASSRFSGNEQFF. The DNA for the CDR3 is TGTGCCAGCAGCCGTTTTAGCGGCAATGAGCAGTTCTTC.